This TCR beta chain is from a study of blood T cell repertoires in COVID-19. The wider study: From T cells, B-cell-depleted T cells, or PBMCs came the material, which was cDNA or gDNA.

The CDR3 is made up of 15 amino acids. V shed 5 bases and J 1 base; nucleotides not matched to a gene: 5. CDR1 and CDR2 (germline): SGHKS, YYEKEE (reference sequence). Original data processing: Researchers report that nucleated cell counts were estimated from reference gene primer amplification. The repertoire was sequenced with immunoSEQ multiplex PCR; TCRdb's copy has only in-frame clones and lacks some. Clonal size and the V and J genes are those of that table, whereas D and trimming came from the DNA. The sample has about 130,000 clones; about 86% are singletons. This clone came up once. V is TRBV5-5 and J is TRBJ2-3, with TRBD1 matching 9 bases. The receptor's source is a woman aged 45-59 years with acute or convalescent COVID-19. The sequenced sample was peripheral blood. Here the CDR3 DNA reads TGTGCCAGCAGTCTACAGGGGGCCCGCACAGATACGCAGTATTTT. It specifies CASSLQGARTDTQYF.